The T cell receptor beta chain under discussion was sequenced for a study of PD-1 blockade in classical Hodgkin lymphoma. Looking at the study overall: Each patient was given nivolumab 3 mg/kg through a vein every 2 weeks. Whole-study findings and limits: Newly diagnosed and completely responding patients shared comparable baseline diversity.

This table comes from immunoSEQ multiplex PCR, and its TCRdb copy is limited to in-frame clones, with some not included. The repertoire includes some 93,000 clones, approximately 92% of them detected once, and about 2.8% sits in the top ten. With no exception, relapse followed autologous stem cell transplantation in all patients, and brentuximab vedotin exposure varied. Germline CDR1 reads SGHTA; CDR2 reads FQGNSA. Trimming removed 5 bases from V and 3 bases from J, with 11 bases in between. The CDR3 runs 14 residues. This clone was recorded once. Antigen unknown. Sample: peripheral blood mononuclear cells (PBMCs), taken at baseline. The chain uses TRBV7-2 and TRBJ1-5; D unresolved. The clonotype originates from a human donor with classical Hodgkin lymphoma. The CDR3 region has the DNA TGTGCCAGCAGCCCAGCGTGGAACAATCAGCCCCAGCATTTT. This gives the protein CASSPAWNNQPQHF.